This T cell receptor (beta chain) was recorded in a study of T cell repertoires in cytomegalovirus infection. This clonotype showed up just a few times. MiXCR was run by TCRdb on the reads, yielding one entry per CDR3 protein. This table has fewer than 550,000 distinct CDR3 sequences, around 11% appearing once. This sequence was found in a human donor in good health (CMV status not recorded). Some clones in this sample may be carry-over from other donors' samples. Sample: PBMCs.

The CDR3: CASSPGLNNEQFF. CDR3 nucleotides: TGTGCCAGCTCTCCCGGACTAAACAATGAGCAGTTCTTC. V is TRBV18 and J is TRBJ2-1; D might be TRBD2 (6 bases). The CDR3 covers 13 residues. Germline V CDR1 and CDR2: KGHSH, LQKENI. V was pared by 6 bases and J by 5 bases, with 11 bases between.